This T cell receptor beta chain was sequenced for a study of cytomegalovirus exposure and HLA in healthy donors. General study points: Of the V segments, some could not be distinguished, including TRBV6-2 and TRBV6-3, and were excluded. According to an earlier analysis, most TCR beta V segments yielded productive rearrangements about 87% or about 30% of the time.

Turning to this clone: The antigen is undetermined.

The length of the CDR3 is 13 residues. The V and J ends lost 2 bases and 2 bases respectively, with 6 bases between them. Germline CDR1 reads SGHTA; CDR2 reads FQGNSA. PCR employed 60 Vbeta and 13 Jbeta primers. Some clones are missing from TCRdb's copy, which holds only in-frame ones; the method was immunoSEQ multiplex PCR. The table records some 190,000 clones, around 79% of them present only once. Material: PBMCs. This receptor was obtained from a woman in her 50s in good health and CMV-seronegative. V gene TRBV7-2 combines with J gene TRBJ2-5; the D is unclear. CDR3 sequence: CASSLSLQETQYF. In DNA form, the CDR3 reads TGTGCCAGCAGCTTATCCCTGCAAGAGACCCAGTACTTC.